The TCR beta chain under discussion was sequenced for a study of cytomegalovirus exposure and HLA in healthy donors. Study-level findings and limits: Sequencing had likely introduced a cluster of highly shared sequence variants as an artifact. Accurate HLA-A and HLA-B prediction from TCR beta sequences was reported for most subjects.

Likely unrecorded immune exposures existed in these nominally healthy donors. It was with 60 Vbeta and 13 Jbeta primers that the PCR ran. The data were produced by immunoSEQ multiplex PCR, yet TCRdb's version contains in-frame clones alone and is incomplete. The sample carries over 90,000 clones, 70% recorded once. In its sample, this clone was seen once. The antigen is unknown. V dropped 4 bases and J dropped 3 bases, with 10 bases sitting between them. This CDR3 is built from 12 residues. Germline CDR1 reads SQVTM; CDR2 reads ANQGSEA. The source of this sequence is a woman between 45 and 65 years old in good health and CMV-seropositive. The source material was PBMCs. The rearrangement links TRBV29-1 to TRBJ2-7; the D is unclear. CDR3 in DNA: TGCAGCGTTGGCGGTGAAATCTACGAGCAGTACTTC. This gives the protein CSVGGEIYEQYF.